These 16 T cell receptor beta chains share one sample of origin, sequenced in a study of CD8 T cells in Susac syndrome. After extraction with the RNeasy kit, about 0.45 to 1 ug of the RNA was reverse transcribed using random hexamers. Each CDR3 protein gets one entry after TCRdb re-called the immunoSEQ multiplex PCR reads with MiXCR. The sample contains tens of thousands of distinct CDR3 sequences, about 94% of which appear only once. Sequenced sample: CD4+ T cells from PBMCs. The source of these receptors is a human donor with Susac syndrome.

The J gene is TRBJ2-1, the V gene TRBV12-3 or TRBV12-4; unclear D gene. Trimming shortened V by 3 bases and J by 0 bases, and 9 bases separated the two germline ends. This CDR3 comprises 15 residues. CDR3 sequence reads: CASSLARSSYNEQFF. The CDR3 region has the DNA TGTGCCAGCAGTTTGGCCCGGAGCTCCTACAATGAGCAGTTCTTC.

V is TRBV28 and J is TRBJ2-7, with a weak D call TRBD1 (5 bases). The germline gives CDR1 MDHEN, CDR2 SYDVKM. V dropped 5 bases and J dropped 2 bases, with 16 bases sitting between them. The CDR3 runs to 15 residues. CDR3 loop: CASSLPGRATYEQYF. CDR3 sequence (DNA): TGTGCCAGCAGTCTCCCTGGCAGGGCAACCTACGAGCAGTACTTC.

The chain has TRBV20-1 and TRBJ2-5, with 12 bases lining up with TRBD2. The CDR3 runs to 17 residues. Germline V gene sequence: CDR1 DFQATT, CDR2 SNEGSKA (reference sequence). Unmatched junction bases numbered 14, after V lost 5 bases and J lost 4 bases. The CDR3 loop is CSAYEYSSGGVGETQYF. The CDR3 DNA reads TGCAGTGCTTACGAGTATTCTAGCGGGGGGGTGGGAGAGACCCAGTACTTC.

The chain uses TRBV15 and TRBJ1-2, with TRBD1 matching over 7 bases. Unmatched junction bases numbered 7, after V lost 2 bases and J lost 4 bases. The CDR3 totals 15 residues. The germline V gene has CDR1 LNHNV and CDR2 YYDKDF (reference sequence). CDR3 sequence (DNA): TGTGCCACCAGCAGAATTCCGGGACAGAGCTATGGCTACACCTTC. This gives the protein CATSRIPGQSYGYTF.

This clonotype was recorded only once. The CDR3 sequence is CASSSGQTMRYSGANVLTF. CDR3 nucleotide sequence: TGTGCCAGCAGCTCGGGACAGACCATGAGGTACTCTGGGGCCAACGTCCTGACTTTC. The chain links TRBV11-2 to TRBJ2-6; the match to TRBD1 covers 7 bases. Trimming removed 4 bases from V and 0 bases from J; junction bases left unmatched: 12. The CDR3 spans 19 residues. CDR1 is SGHAT and CDR2 is FQNNGV in the germline V gene.

The V call is TRBV29-1, the J call TRBJ1-1, with unresolved D. V lost 3 bases and J 0 bases, leaving 2 bases between the germline ends. Germline V gives CDR1 SQVTM, CDR2 ANQGSEA. The CDR3 length is 11 residues. CDR3 region: CSVDVNTEAFF. Written as DNA, the CDR3 is TGCAGCGTTGACGTGAACACTGAAGCTTTCTTT. Full variable domain (outside the CDR3, taken from reference TRBV29-1 and TRBJ1-1): SAVISQKPSRDICQRGTSLTIQCQVDSQVTMMFWYRQQPGQSLTLIATANQGSEATYESGFVIDKFPISRPNLTFSTLTVSNMSPEDSSIYLCSVDVNTEAFFGQGTRLTVV.

The gene calls are TRBV18 and TRBJ2-3; no firm D call. V dropped 6 bases and J dropped 6 bases, with 10 bases sitting between them. In germline, CDR1 is KGHSH, CDR2 LQKENI. The CDR3 contains 12 residues. The CDR3 is CASSLDIDTQYF. The CDR3 DNA is TGTGCCAGCTCTCTAGATATCGATACGCAGTATTTT.

The CDR3 is CASSLGGVAYTGELFF. CDR3 in DNA: TGTGCCAGCAGCCTGGGAGGGGTAGCGTACACCGGGGAGCTGTTTTTT. The V call is TRBV3-1, the J call TRBJ2-2; 7 nucleotides match TRBD2. Germline-derived CDR1 and CDR2 are LGHDT and YNNKEL (reference sequence). Trimming at V came to 4 bases and at J to 3 bases, leaving 8 bases not matched to a gene. The CDR3 consists of 16 residues.

The J gene is TRBJ1-2, the V gene TRBV7-9, with D possibly TRBD1 on 5 matching bases. The CDR3 sequence is 13 residues long. Germline CDR1 reads SEHNR; CDR2 reads FQNEAQ (reference sequence). V shed 4 bases and J shed 4 bases, with 10 bases lying between them. The CDR3 loop is CASSSTVFYGYTF. The CDR3, as DNA: TGTGCCAGCAGCTCGACAGTATTCTATGGCTACACCTTC.

The chain is built from TRBV6-1 and TRBJ2-7; D call uncertain. V was pared by 4 bases and J by 5 bases, with 9 bases between. This CDR3 region has 12 residues. Per the germline V gene, CDR1 is MNHNS and CDR2 is SASEGT. CDR3 nucleotide sequence: TGTGCCAGCAGTGGCCCGGTCGACGAGCAGTACTTC. This codes for CASSGPVDEQYF.

CDR3 coding DNA: TGTGCCAGCAACGACCGGGACAGGGGTAGTAAGGCTTTCTTT. Amino acids: CASNDRDRGSKAFF. V gene TRBV27 combines with J gene TRBJ1-1; 10 nucleotides match TRBD1. Germline V lookup: CDR1 MNHEY, CDR2 SMNVEV (reference sequence). The V gene end was trimmed by 7 bases and the J gene end by 11 bases; junction bases not matched to a gene: 13. CDR3 size: 14 residues.

J is TRBJ2-1 and V is TRBV15; D is unclear. Trimming took off 0 bases at V and 8 bases at J, with 8 bases between the two ends. CDR3 length: 13 amino acids. CDR1 LNHNV and CDR2 YYDKDF come from the germline V gene (reference sequence). The CDR3: CATSRDFLHEQFF. The CDR3 bases are TGTGCCACCAGCAGAGATTTCCTTCATGAGCAGTTCTTC.

The J gene is TRBJ2-7, the V gene TRBV5-1, with D perhaps TRBD1 (5 bases). Per the germline V gene, CDR1 is SGHRS and CDR2 is YFSETQ. V dropped 0 bases and J dropped 0 bases, with 16 bases sitting between them. This CDR3 comprises 17 residues. As DNA, the CDR3 is TGCGCCAGCAGCTTGGCAAGTGACAGCACCACCTCCTACGAGCAGTACTTC. Its protein is CASSLASDSTTSYEQYF.

This clonotype was seen just once. The chain combines TRBV10-3 with TRBJ2-7; D perhaps matches TRBD2 (7 bases). Per the germline V gene, CDR1 is ENHRY and CDR2 is SYGVKD. Trimming removed 8 bases from V and 0 bases from J, with 14 bases in between. This CDR3 comprises 14 residues. The CDR3 sequence: CAIWEGGSSYEQYF. As DNA, the CDR3 is TGTGCCATCTGGGAGGGGGGATCCTCCTACGAGCAGTACTTC.

J is TRBJ2-5 and V is TRBV20-1; perhaps TRBD1 as D (7 bases). The CDR3 is made up of 15 amino acids. The V end was cut by 5 bases, the J end by 2 bases, with 18 bases between. Germline assignment: CDR1 DFQATT and CDR2 SNEGSKA (reference sequence). The CDR3 here is CSALQDRRGQETQYF. The CDR3 DNA reads as TGCAGTGCTCTCCAGGACAGGCGGGGTCAAGAGACCCAGTACTTC.

This clonotype came up once. The chain couples TRBV14 to TRBJ2-5; D is possibly TRBD1 (5 bases). The CDR3 is 12 amino acids. CDR1 and CDR2 (germline): SGHDN, FVKESK. V was shortened by 6 bases and J by 3 bases, with 8 bases between the two germline ends. The CDR3 loop is CASRLREETQYF. The CDR3 nucleotides are TGTGCCAGCAGACTCAGGGAAGAGACCCAGTACTTC.